This T cell receptor beta chain is from a study of T-cell reconstitution after alpha-beta-depleted transplantation in children. Study-wide results and limits: The study reportedly traced alpha-beta T cells about two months after transplant to several hundred expanded graft clones. T-cell counts and diversity were attributed mostly to newly produced T cells one year after transplant. High day-60 TCRbeta diversity in some patients came from surviving recipient T cells and thymic progenitors.

This clonotype was counted once. The antigen is undetermined. The trim removed 5 bases at V and 2 bases at J, leaving 6 bases unmatched. The V gene's germline CDR1 is MGHDK and CDR2 SYGVNS. The CDR3 runs 14 residues. This sample's TCRbeta library carried unique molecular identifier barcodes. TCRdb recomputed calls from the PCR reads with MiXCR, one row per CDR3 protein. The data hold 450,000 to 600,000 distinct CDR3 sequences, with 10% to 15% observed a single time. The receptor was isolated from a male patient aged 10 to 17 who had a stem cell transplant for acute myeloid leukemia, so the T cells may come from the graft donor. The sequenced sample was PBMCs, mostly from graft donor cells, obtained 360 days after TCRalphabeta/CD19-depleted stem cell transplant. J is TRBJ2-7 and V is TRBV25-1; 7 bases fit TRBD1. The CDR3 loop is CASSKTGFPYEQYF. The CDR3 DNA reads TGTGCCAGCAGTAAGACAGGGTTCCCCTACGAGCAGTACTTC.